The clone carrying this T cell receptor beta chain was detected only a few times. The antigen is undetermined. The entry originates in a study of cytomegalovirus exposure and HLA in healthy donors. Study outcomes and limitations: The authors later found TCR association rates varying by HLA locus, with DRB1 most and HLA-C fewest. Earlier analysis found most TCR beta V segments productive about 87% or about 30% of the time. Rarity marked most TCR sequences, yet some public TCRs occurred in many donors. The classifier was said to identify cytomegalovirus status with high specificity and sensitivity.

Amplification used 60 Vbeta primers and 13 Jbeta primers. Profiling relied on immunoSEQ multiplex PCR, and the TCRdb table lists in-frame clones only, not all of them. The sample has roughly 220,000 clones, approximately 70% seen once. Per germline, CDR1 SEHNR and CDR2 FQNEAQ (reference sequence). V shed 3 bases and J 1 base; nucleotides not matched to a gene: 4. The CDR3 runs 17 residues. The V and J genes are TRBV7-9 and TRBJ2-3; 13 nucleotides line up with TRBD2. The origin of this receptor is a man aged 40-49 years in good health and CMV-seropositive. The sequenced material came from PBMCs. The DNA of the CDR3 is TGTGCCAGCAGCTTCTGGGGGACTAGCGGGGGCACAGATACGCAGTATTTT. This codes for CASSFWGTSGGTDTQYF.